Detailed here is one T cell receptor (beta chain). It was healthy bone marrow donors who served as donors. PCR was performed using 60 Vbeta and 13 Jbeta primers. The table came from immunoSEQ multiplex PCR; TCRdb's copy has only in-frame clones and leaves some out. This table holds around 150,000 clones, 82% found once. The data belong to a study of cytomegalovirus exposure and HLA in healthy donors. CDR3 length: 14 residues. Germline V gene lookup returns CDR1 SGHRS and CDR2 YFSETQ. The V gene lost 3 bases and the J gene lost 4 bases, with 11 bases spanning the gap. The chain carries TRBV5-1 and TRBJ1-3; maybe TRBD1 (5 bases). The sequenced sample was PBMCs. This clonotype was sampled from a girl under 18 in good health and CMV-seropositive. This chain's CDR3 is CASSSYAGGNTIYF. The CDR3 coding sequence is TGCGCCAGCAGCTCCTACGCAGGGGGAAACACCATATATTTT.